Listed below are T cell receptor beta chains from one sample, sequenced in a study of T-cell memory formation after mild COVID-19. TCRdb independently ran MiXCR on the 5' RACE reads; one entry per CDR3 protein. The table records about 140,000 distinct CDR3 sequences, more than 13% of them present only once. Sequenced material: PBMCs or a T cell subset sorted from them (not recorded which). The receptors were gathered from an adult woman who had mild COVID-19 (a few samples of this study predate the infection). Cell type and time point are not known. CDR3s include the opening cysteine and the closing phenylalanine or tryptophan. The D gene is left open where the match is weak. Only part of the rows carry a size: once, few, many, or a class if the clone is expanded.

d_call: .
j_call: TRBJ2-3
v_call: TRBV20-1
clone_size: many
cdr3_aa: CSARGGLVTDTQYF
cdr3_nt: TGCAGTGCTAGAGGAGGGTTGGTCACAGATACGCAGTATTTT

d_call: .
j_call: TRBJ1-1
v_call: TRBV7-8
clone_size: .
cdr3_aa: CASSPSQPMNTEAFF
cdr3_nt: TGTGCCAGCAGCCCCTCCCAGCCTATGAACACTGAAGCTTTCTTT

d_call: .
j_call: TRBJ1-1
v_call: TRBV27
clone_size: few
cdr3_aa: CASSSGMTSPAEAFF
cdr3_nt: TGTGCCAGCAGTTCGGGCATGACGTCGCCCGCTGAAGCTTTCTTT

d_call: .
j_call: TRBJ1-1
v_call: TRBV5-4
clone_size: .
cdr3_aa: CASSSVGGHLNTEAFF
cdr3_nt: TGTGCCAGCAGCTCCGTGGGAGGGCACTTAAACACTGAAGCTTTCTTT

d_call: .
j_call: TRBJ1-2
v_call: TRBV5-1
clone_size: .
cdr3_aa: CASSLGNAANYGYTF
cdr3_nt: TGCGCCAGCAGCTTGGGGAATGCGGCCAACTATGGCTACACCTTC

d_call: .
j_call: TRBJ2-1
v_call: TRBV20-1
clone_size: .
cdr3_aa: CSARDWSRVSRYNEQFF
cdr3_nt: TGCAGTGCTAGAGATTGGAGTCGGGTGAGCCGCTACAATGAGCAGTTCTTC

d_call: TRBD2
j_call: TRBJ2-1
v_call: TRBV4-2
clone_size: few
cdr3_aa: CASSLQREDYNEQFF
cdr3_nt: TGTGCCAGCAGCTTACAGCGGGAGGATTACAATGAGCAGTTCTTC

d_call: .
j_call: TRBJ2-1
v_call: TRBV24-1
clone_size: few
cdr3_aa: CATSDLNGYNEQFF
cdr3_nt: TGTGCCACCAGTGATCTCAACGGCTACAATGAGCAGTTCTTC

d_call: .
j_call: TRBJ2-7
v_call: TRBV30
clone_size: few
cdr3_aa: CAWSVDGGLTYEQYF
cdr3_nt: TGTGCCTGGAGTGTAGACGGCGGTTTGACCTACGAGCAGTACTTC

d_call: TRBD1
j_call: TRBJ1-2
v_call: TRBV20-1
clone_size: few
cdr3_aa: CSARDGMIARDRGDGYTF
cdr3_nt: TGCAGTGCTAGAGATGGGATGATTGCGAGGGACAGGGGAGATGGCTACACCTTC

d_call: TRBD2
j_call: TRBJ2-5
v_call: TRBV11-2
clone_size: few
cdr3_aa: CASSLGSGRAETQYF
cdr3_nt: TGTGCCAGCAGCTTAGGTAGCGGGAGGGCTGAGACCCAGTACTTC

d_call: .
j_call: TRBJ2-3
v_call: TRBV24-1
clone_size: .
cdr3_aa: CATSDLEEGGADTQYF
cdr3_nt: TGTGCCACCAGTGATTTGGAGGAGGGGGGGGCAGATACGCAGTATTTT

d_call: .
j_call: TRBJ2-1
v_call: TRBV6-5
clone_size: many
cdr3_aa: CASSLSSGNQQFF
cdr3_nt: TGTGCCAGCAGTTTGAGTTCAGGCAACCAGCAGTTCTTC

d_call: .
j_call: TRBJ2-1
v_call: TRBV29-1
clone_size: few
cdr3_aa: CSVQNGAGTSYNEQFF
cdr3_nt: TGCAGCGTTCAGAATGGGGCGGGAACCTCCTACAATGAGCAGTTCTTC

d_call: .
j_call: TRBJ2-7
v_call: TRBV11-2
clone_size: .
cdr3_aa: CASSFGQIPYEQYF
cdr3_nt: TGTGCCAGCAGCTTTGGACAGATCCCCTACGAGCAGTACTTC

d_call: .
j_call: TRBJ2-2
v_call: TRBV7-6
clone_size: few
cdr3_aa: CASSLIFGVTGELFF
cdr3_nt: TGTGCCAGCAGCTTAATCTTCGGGGTAACCGGGGAGCTGTTTTTT

d_call: .
j_call: TRBJ2-7
v_call: TRBV19
clone_size: few
cdr3_aa: CASSIAPTSYEQYF
cdr3_nt: TGTGCCAGTAGTATAGCCCCGACTAGCTACGAGCAGTACTTC

d_call: .
j_call: TRBJ1-1
v_call: TRBV5-1
clone_size: .
cdr3_aa: CSSSLGGLGTEAFF
cdr3_nt: TGCTCCAGCAGCTTGGGGGGGCTAGGCACTGAAGCTTTCTTT

d_call: .
j_call: TRBJ1-1
v_call: TRBV24-1
clone_size: .
cdr3_aa: CATSDTTGGRTEAFF
cdr3_nt: TGTGCCACCAGTGACACAACAGGTGGAAGGACTGAAGCTTTCTTT

d_call: .
j_call: TRBJ2-5
v_call: TRBV12-3/TRBV12-4
clone_size: .
cdr3_aa: CASAGRAGDYQETQYF
cdr3_nt: TGTGCCAGCGCCGGTAGGGCTGGGGACTACCAAGAGACCCAGTACTTC

d_call: .
j_call: TRBJ1-1
v_call: TRBV7-8
clone_size: .
cdr3_aa: CASSLVLGAAVSTEAFF
cdr3_nt: TGTGCCAGCAGCTTAGTTCTGGGGGCAGCGGTTAGCACTGAAGCTTTCTTT

d_call: TRBD2
j_call: TRBJ2-1
v_call: TRBV5-1
clone_size: many
cdr3_aa: CASSFGTSGHNEQFF
cdr3_nt: TGCGCCAGCAGCTTCGGGACTAGCGGACACAATGAGCAGTTCTTC

d_call: TRBD1
j_call: TRBJ2-3
v_call: TRBV12-3/TRBV12-4
clone_size: few
cdr3_aa: CASSFRDSVTDTQYF
cdr3_nt: TGTGCCAGCAGTTTTAGGGACAGCGTAACAGATACGCAGTATTTT